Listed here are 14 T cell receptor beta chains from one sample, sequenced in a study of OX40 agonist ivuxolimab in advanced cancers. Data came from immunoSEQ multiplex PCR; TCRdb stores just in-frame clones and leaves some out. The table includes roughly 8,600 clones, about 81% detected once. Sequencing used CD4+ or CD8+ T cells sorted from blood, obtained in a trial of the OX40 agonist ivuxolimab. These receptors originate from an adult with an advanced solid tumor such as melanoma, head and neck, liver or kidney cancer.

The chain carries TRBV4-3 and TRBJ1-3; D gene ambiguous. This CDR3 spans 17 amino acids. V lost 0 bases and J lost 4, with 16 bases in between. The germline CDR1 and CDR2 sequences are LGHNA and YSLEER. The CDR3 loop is CASSQDSGTARGNTIYF. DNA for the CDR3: TGCGCCAGCAGCCAAGATTCGGGAACAGCCCGGGGAAACACCATATATTTT.

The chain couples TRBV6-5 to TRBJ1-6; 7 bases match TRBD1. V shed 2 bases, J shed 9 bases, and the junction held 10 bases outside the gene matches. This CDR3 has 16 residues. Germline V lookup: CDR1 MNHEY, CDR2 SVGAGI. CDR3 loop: CASSYSSTGEGSPLHF. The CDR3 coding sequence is TGTGCCAGCAGTTACAGTAGTACAGGGGAAGGTTCACCCCTCCACTTT.

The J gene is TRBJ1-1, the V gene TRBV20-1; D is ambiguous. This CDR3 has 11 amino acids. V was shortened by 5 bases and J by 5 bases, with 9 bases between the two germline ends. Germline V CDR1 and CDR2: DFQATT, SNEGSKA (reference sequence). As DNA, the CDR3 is TGCAGTGCTGTGGGTTTAACTGAAGCTTTCTTT. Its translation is CSAVGLTEAFF.

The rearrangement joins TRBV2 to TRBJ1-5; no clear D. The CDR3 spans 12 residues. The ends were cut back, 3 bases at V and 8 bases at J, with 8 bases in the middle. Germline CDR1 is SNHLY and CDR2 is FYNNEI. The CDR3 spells CASSEYVEPQHF. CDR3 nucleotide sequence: TGTGCCAGCAGTGAGTACGTTGAGCCCCAGCATTTT. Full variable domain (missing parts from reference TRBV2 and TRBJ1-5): EPEVTQTPSHQVTQMGQEVILRCVPISNHLYFYWYRQILGQKVEFLVSFYNNEISEKSEIFDDQFSVERPDGSNFTLKIRSTKLEDSAMYFCASSEYVEPQHFGDGTRLSIL.

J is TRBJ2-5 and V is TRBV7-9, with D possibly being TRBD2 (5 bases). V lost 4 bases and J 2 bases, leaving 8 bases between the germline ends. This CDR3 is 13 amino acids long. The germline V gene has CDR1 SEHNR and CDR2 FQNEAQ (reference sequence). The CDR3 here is CASSSGYQETQYF. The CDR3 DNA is TGTGCCAGCAGCTCGGGGTATCAAGAGACCCAGTACTTC.

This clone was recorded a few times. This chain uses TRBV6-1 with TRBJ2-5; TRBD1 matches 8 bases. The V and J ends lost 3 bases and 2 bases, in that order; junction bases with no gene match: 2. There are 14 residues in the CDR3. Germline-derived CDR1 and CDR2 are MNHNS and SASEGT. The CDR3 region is CASSDRTGQETQYF. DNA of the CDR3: TGTGCCAGCAGTGATAGGACAGGGCAAGAGACCCAGTACTTC.

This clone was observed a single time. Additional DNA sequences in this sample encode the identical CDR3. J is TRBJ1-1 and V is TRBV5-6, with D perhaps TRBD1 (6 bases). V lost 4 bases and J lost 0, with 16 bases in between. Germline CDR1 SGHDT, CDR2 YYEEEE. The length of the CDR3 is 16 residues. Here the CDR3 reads CASSEPTGLMNTEAFF. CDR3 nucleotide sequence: TGTGCCAGCAGCGAGCCGACAGGACTCATGAACACTGAAGCTTTCTTT.

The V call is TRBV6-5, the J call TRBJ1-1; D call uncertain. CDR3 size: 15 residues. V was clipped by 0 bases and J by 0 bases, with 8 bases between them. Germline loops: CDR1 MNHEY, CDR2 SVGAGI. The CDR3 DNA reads TGTGCCAGCAGTTACTCGACATACATGAACACTGAAGCTTTCTTT. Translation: CASSYSTYMNTEAFF.

The CDR3 coding sequence is TGTGCCAGCGGAGATCAGGTTCCCTACGAGCAGTACTTC. Its translation: CASGDQVPYEQYF. This chain uses TRBV11-2 with TRBJ2-5; D gene unclear. Gene TRBJ2-7 matches the end of the DNA better, so the J call may be wrong. CDR3 length equals 13 residues. Germline lookup yields CDR1 SGHAT and CDR2 FQNNGV.

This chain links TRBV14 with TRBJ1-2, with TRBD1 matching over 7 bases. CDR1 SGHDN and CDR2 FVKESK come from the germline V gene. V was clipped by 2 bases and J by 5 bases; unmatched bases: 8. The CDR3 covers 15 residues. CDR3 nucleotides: TGTGCCAGCAGCCAACTAGGACAGGCGACTTATGGCTACACCTTC. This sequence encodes CASSQLGQATYGYTF.

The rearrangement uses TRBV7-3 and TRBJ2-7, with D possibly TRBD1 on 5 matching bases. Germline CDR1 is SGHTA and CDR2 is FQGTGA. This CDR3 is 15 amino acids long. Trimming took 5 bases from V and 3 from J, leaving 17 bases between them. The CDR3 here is CASSPSQGGYYEQYF. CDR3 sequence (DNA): TGTGCCAGCAGCCCCTCCCAGGGTGGGTACTACGAGCAGTACTTC. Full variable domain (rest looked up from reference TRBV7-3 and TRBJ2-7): GAGVSQTPSNKVTEKGKYVELRCDPISGHTALYWYRQSLGQGPEFLIYFQGTGAADDSGLPNDRFFAVRPEGSVSTLKIQRTERGDSAVYLCASSPSQGGYYEQYFGPGTRLTVT.

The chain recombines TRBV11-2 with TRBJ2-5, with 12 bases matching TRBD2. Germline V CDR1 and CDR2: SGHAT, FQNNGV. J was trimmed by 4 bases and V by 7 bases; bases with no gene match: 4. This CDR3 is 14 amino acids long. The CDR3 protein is CASKTSGGRETQYF. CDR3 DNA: TGTGCCAGCAAGACTAGCGGGGGCCGAGAGACCCAGTACTTC.

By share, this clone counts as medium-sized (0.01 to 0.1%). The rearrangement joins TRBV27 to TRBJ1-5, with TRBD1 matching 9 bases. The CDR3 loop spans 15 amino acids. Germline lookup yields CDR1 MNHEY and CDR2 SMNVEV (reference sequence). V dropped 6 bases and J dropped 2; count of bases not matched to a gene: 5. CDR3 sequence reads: CASRPGTGRNQPQHF. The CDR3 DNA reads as TGTGCCAGCAGACCTGGGACAGGGCGCAATCAGCCCCAGCATTTT.

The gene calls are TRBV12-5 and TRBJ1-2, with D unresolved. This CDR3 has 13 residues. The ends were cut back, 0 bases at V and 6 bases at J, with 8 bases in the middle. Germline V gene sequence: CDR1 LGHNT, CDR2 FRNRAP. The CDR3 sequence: CASGLVIVDGYTF. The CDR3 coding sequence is TGTGCTAGTGGTTTGGTAATAGTGGATGGCTACACCTTC.